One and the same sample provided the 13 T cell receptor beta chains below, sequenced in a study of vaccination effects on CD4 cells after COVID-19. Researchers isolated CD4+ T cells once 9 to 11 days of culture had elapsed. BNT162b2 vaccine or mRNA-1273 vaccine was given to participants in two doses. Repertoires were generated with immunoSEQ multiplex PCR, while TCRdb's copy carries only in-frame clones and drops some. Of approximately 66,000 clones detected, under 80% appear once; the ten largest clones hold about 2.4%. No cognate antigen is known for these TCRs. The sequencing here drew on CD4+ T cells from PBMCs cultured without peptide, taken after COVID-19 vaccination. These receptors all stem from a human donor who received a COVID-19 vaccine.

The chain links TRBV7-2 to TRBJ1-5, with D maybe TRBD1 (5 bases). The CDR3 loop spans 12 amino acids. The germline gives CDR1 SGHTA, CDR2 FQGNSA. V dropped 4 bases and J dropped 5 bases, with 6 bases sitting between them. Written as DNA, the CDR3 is TGTGCCAGCAGCTCCAGGGATCAGCCCCAGCATTTT. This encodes CASSSRDQPQHF.

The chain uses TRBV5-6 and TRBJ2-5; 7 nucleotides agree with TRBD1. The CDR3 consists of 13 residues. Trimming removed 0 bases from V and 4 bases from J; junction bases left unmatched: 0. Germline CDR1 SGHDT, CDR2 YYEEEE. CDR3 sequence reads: CASSLGDRETQYF. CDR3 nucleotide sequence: TGTGCCAGCAGCTTGGGGGACAGAGAGACCCAGTACTTC.

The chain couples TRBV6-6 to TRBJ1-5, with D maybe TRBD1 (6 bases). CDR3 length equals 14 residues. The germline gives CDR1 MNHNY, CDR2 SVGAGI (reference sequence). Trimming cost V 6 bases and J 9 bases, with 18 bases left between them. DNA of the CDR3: TGTGCCAGCAGACAAAAACAGGGTTTCCTGCCCCAGCATTTT. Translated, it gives CASRQKQGFLPQHF.

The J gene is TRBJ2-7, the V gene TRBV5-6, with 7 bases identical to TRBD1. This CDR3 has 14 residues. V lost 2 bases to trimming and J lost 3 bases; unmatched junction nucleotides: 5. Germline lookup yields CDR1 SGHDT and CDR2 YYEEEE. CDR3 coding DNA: TGTGCCAGCAGCTTAAGGCAGGGGGTCTACGAGCAGTACGTC. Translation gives CASSLRQGVYEQYV.

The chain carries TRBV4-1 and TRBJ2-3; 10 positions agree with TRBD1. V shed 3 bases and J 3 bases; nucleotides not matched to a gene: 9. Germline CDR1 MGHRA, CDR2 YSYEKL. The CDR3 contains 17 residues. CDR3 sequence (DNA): TGCGCCAGCAGCCAGGGGTCGACAGGGGGCTTGACAGATACGCAGTATTTT. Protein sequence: CASSQGSTGGLTDTQYF.

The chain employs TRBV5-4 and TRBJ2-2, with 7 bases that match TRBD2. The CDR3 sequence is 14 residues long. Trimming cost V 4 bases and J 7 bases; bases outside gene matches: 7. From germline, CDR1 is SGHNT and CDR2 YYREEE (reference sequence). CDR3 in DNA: TGTGCCAGCAGCCCCGGACTAGATGGCGGGGAGCTGTTTTTT. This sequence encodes CASSPGLDGGELFF.

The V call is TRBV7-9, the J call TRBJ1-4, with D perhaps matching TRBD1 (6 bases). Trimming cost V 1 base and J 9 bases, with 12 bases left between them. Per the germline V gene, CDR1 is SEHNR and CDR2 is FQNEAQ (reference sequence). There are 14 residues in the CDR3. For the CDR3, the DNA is TGTGCCAGCAGCTTAGACAGGGAGAGTAAAAAACTGTTTTTT. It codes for CASSLDRESKKLFF.

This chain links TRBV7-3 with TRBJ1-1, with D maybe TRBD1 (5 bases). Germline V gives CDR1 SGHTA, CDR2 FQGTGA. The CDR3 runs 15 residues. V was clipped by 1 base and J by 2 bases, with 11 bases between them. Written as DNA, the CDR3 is TGTGCCAGCAGCTTAATGGGCGGACAAAACACTGAAGCTTTCTTT. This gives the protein CASSLMGGQNTEAFF.

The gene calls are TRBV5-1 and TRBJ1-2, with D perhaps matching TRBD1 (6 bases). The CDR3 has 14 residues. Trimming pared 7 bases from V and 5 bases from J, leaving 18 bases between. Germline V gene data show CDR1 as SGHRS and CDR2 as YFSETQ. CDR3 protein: CASSPGGGNYGYTF. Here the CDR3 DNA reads TGCGCCAGCTCACCGGGGGGCGGTAATTATGGCTACACCTTC.

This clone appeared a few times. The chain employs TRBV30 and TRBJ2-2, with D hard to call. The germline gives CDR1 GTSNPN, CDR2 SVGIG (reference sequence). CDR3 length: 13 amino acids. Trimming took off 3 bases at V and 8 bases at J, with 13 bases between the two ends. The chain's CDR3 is CAWSLGPVGELFF. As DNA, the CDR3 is TGTGCCTGGAGCCTAGGACCGGTGGGGGAGCTGTTTTTT.

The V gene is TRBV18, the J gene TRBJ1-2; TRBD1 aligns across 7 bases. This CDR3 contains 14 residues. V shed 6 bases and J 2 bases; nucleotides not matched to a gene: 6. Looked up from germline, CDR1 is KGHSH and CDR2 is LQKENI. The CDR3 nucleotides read TGTGCCAGCTCGATACAGGGGTCAAACTATGGCTACACCTTC. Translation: CASSIQGSNYGYTF.

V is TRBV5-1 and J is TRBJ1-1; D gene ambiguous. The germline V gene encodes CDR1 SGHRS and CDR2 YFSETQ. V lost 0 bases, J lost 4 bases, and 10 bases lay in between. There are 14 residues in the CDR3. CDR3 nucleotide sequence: TGCGCCAGCAGCTTGGTAACATCTGGCACTGAAGCTTTCTTT. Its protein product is CASSLVTSGTEAFF.

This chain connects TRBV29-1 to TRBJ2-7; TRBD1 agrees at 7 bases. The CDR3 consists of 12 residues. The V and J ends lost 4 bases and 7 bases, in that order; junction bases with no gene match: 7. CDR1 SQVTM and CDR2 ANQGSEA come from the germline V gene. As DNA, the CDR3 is TGCAGCGTTGTATCCCCAGGGGGTGAGCAGTACGTC. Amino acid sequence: CSVVSPGGEQYV.